These 15 T cell receptor beta chains originate from one sample sequenced in a study of blood T cell dynamics during melanoma immunotherapy. Time point specified: week 3, after first cycle of checkpoint inhibitor. Sequencing was performed with immunoSEQ multiplex PCR; in TCRdb, only in-frame clones are kept and a portion is missing. The sample contains 10,000 to 12,000 clones, about 89% of which appear only once. The sample here was blood, taken from a patient treated with checkpoint blockade. The receptors stem from a human donor with melanoma.

V usage is TRBV7-2 and J usage is TRBJ1-2; TRBD1 matches at 10 bases. The CDR3 covers 15 residues. The germline gives CDR1 SGHTA, CDR2 FQGNSA. V was pared by 4 bases and J by 6 bases, with 8 bases of the junction left unmatched. The chain's CDR3 is CASSWPGTGVDGYTF. The CDR3 region has the DNA TGTGCCAGCAGCTGGCCCGGGACAGGGGTGGATGGCTACACCTTC.

J is TRBJ2-1 and V is TRBV7-8; 9 bases match TRBD1. This CDR3 has 15 amino acids. With V trimmed by 5 bases and J by 8 bases, 10 bases remained unmatched. Germline assignment: CDR1 SGHVS and CDR2 FQNEAQ. The CDR3: CASSPTGQGIHEQFF. The CDR3 DNA is TGTGCCAGCAGCCCGACGGGACAGGGTATCCATGAGCAGTTCTTC.

This chain links TRBV5-1 with TRBJ1-2, with TRBD1 as a possible D gene (5 bases). Germline CDR1 is SGHRS and CDR2 is YFSETQ. Deletions cut 5 bases from V and 4 bases from J, with 12 bases between. CDR3 size: 13 residues. CDR3 nucleotide sequence: TGCGCCAGCAGTCCGGGGGACTTCTATGGCTACACCTTC. Amino acids: CASSPGDFYGYTF.

The rearrangement links TRBV5-1 to TRBJ2-3; 10 positions agree with TRBD1. The length of the CDR3 is 15 residues. CDR1 and CDR2 from the germline V gene are SGHRS and YFSETQ. Trimming took 4 bases from V and 4 from J; bases not matched to a gene: 6. CDR3 amino acids: CASSRGTGVADTQYF. The CDR3 nucleotides are TGCGCCAGCAGCCGAGGGACAGGGGTGGCAGATACGCAGTATTTT.

This chain uses TRBV9 with TRBJ2-6; D assignment may be TRBD1 or TRBD2 (5 bases each). Germline CDR1 and CDR2: SGDLS and YYNGEE. V lost 2 bases and J lost 2, with 11 bases in between. The CDR3 has 16 amino acids. For the CDR3, the DNA is TGTGCCAGCAGCGTCGGGGACCTGACTGGGGCCAACGTCCTGACTTTC. Encoded protein: CASSVGDLTGANVLTF.

The chain carries TRBV7-9 and TRBJ1-1; D is unclear. The CDR3 is 12 amino acids. V lost 1 base, J lost 4 bases, and 4 bases lay in between. Germline V gene sequence: CDR1 SEHNR, CDR2 FQNEAQ (reference sequence). The CDR3 is CASSLGFTEAFF. CDR3 coding DNA: TGTGCCAGCAGCTTAGGGTTCACTGAAGCTTTCTTT.

This sequence joins TRBV6-5 and TRBJ1-1, with unresolved D. The V gene's germline CDR1 is MNHEY and CDR2 SVGAGI. The CDR3 loop spans 13 amino acids. Trimming took 6 bases from V and 0 from J, leaving 8 bases between them. CDR3 sequence: CASSPNLNTEAFF. The CDR3 DNA reads TGTGCCAGCAGCCCCAACTTGAACACTGAAGCTTTCTTT.

In this sample, this clone turned up a few times. The rearrangement uses TRBV7-8 and TRBJ2-7, with TRBD2 as a possible D gene (5 bases). CDR1 is SGHVS and CDR2 is FQNEAQ in the germline V gene. This CDR3 region has 14 residues. V was trimmed by 2 bases and J by 2 bases, leaving 10 bases between them. CDR3 DNA sequence: TGTGCCAGCAGCTTAATGGACTCTGCCTACGAGCAGTACTTC. This gives the protein CASSLMDSAYEQYF.

The rearrangement joins TRBV4-2 to TRBJ2-5; TRBD1 might be the D (6 bases). From germline, CDR1 is LGHNA and CDR2 YNFKEQ. V lost 1 base and J 1 base, leaving 13 bases between the germline ends. There are 16 residues in the CDR3. CDR3 sequence reads: CASSQVLQGLQETQYF. The CDR3 nucleotides read TGTGCCAGCAGCCAAGTGTTACAGGGCCTCCAAGAGACCCAGTACTTC.

This sequence joins TRBV4-3 and TRBJ2-6; TRBD1 matches at 8 bases. CDR3 size: 17 residues. The germline V gene encodes CDR1 LGHNA and CDR2 YSLEER. Unmatched junction bases numbered 9, after V lost 4 bases and J lost 4 bases. CDR3 sequence: CASSRGTGRLGANVLTF. CDR3 in DNA: TGCGCCAGCAGCCGCGGGACAGGACGTTTAGGGGCCAACGTCCTGACTTTC.

The J gene is TRBJ2-2, the V gene TRBV2; no definite D call. CDR3 length: 15 amino acids. V gave up 4 bases and J gave up 1 base, with 10 bases separating them. Germline V CDR1 and CDR2: SNHLY, FYNNEI. Written as DNA, the CDR3 is TGTGCCAGCAGTGTTAGCCGTATGAACACCGGGGAGCTGTTTTTT. It translates to CASSVSRMNTGELFF.

The chain joins TRBV5-5 to TRBJ1-3, with D unresolved. The germline gives CDR1 SGHKS, CDR2 YYEKEE (reference sequence). This CDR3 is 17 amino acids long. The V end was cut by 0 bases, the J end by 0 bases, with 13 bases between. The DNA for the CDR3 is TGTGCCAGCAGCTTGGAGGGCAGGCTACTCTCTGGAAACACCATATATTTT. Translation gives CASSLEGRLLSGNTIYF.

This clone appeared once. The chain joins TRBV10-3 to TRBJ1-2; tentative D call: TRBD1 (6 bases). Trimming shortened V by 2 bases and J by 8 bases, and 18 bases separated the two germline ends. The CDR3 contains 15 residues. CDR1 and CDR2 from the germline V gene are ENHRY and SYGVKD. The CDR3 spells CAISEGGGLPRGYTF. The CDR3 coding sequence is TGTGCCATCAGTGAGGGGGGGGGCCTACCCCGCGGCTACACCTTC.

This clone has only one observation. V gene TRBV10-3 combines with J gene TRBJ1-1, with unresolved D. Per germline, CDR1 ENHRY and CDR2 SYGVKD. The ends were cut back, 2 bases at V and 3 bases at J, with 19 bases in the middle. The CDR3 contains 17 residues. This CDR3 reads CAISEGTDPLRDTEAFF. Written as DNA, the CDR3 is TGTGCCATCAGTGAGGGTACAGATCCCTTGAGGGACACTGAAGCTTTCTTT.

In DNA form, the CDR3 reads TGCGCCAGCAGAACAGATCCCGGGACTAGCGGGGTTGCACGGCCAGATACGCAGTATTTT. Its translation is CASRTDPGTSGVARPDTQYF. The rearrangement joins TRBV10-2 to TRBJ2-3; TRBD2 aligns across 13 bases. In germline, CDR1 is WSHSY, CDR2 SAAADI. The CDR3 is made up of 20 amino acids. The junction had 19 bases not matched to a gene; V was cut back by 6 bases and J by 4 bases.